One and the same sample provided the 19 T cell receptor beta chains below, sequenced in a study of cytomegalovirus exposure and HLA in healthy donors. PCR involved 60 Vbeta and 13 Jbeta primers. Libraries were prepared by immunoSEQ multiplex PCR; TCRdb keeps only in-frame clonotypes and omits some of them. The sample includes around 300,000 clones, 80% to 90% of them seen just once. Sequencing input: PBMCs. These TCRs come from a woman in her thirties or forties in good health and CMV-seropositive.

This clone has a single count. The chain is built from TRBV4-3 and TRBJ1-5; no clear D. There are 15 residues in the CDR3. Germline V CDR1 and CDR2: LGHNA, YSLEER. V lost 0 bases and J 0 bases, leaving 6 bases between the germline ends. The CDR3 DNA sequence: TGCGCCAGCAGCCAAGAGTCCTATAGCAATCAGCCCCAGCATTTT. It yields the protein CASSQESYSNQPQHF.

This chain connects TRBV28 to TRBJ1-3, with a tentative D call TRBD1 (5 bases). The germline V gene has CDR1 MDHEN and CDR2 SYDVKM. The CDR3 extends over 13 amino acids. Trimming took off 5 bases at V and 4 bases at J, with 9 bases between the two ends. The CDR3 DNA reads TGTGCCAGCAGTACAGGTATCGGAAACACCATATATTTT. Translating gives CASSTGIGNTIYF.

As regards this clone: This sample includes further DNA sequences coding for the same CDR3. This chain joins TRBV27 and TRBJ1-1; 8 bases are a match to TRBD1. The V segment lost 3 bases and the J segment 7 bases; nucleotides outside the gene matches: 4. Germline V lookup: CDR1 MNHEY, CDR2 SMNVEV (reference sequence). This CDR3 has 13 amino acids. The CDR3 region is CASSFGTGGEAFF. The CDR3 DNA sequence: TGTGCCAGCAGTTTCGGGACAGGAGGTGAAGCTTTCTTT.

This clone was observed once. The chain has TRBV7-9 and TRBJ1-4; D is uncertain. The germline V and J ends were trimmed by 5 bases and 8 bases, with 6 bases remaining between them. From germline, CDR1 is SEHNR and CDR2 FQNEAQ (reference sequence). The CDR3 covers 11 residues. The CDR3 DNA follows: TGTGCCAGCAGCAAACAGGAAAAACTGTTTTTT. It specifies CASSKQEKLFF.

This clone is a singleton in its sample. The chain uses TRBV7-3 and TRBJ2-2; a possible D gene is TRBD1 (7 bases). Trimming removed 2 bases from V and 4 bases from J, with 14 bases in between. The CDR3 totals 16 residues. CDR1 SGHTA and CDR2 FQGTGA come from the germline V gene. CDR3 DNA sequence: TGTGCCAGCAGCTTAGGTCTCCAGGGGGGCACCGGGGAGCTGTTTTTT. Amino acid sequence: CASSLGLQGGTGELFF. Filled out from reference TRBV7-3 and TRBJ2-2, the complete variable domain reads GAGVSQTPSNKVTEKGKYVELRCDPISGHTALYWYRQSLGQGPEFLIYFQGTGAADDSGLPNDRFFAVRPEGSVSTLKIQRTERGDSAVYLCASSLGLQGGTGELFFGEGSRLTVL.

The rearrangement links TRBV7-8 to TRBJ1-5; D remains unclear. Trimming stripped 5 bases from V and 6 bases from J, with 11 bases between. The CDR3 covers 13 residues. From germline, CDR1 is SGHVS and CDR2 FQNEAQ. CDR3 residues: CASSLRRAQPQHF. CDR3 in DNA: TGTGCCAGCAGCCTAAGGAGGGCTCAGCCCCAGCATTTT.

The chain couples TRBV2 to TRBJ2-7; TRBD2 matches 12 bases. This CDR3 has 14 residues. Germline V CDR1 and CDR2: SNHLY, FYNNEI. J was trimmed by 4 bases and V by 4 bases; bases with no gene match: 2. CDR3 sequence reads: CASSALAGGYEQYF. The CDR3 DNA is TGTGCCAGCAGTGCTCTAGCGGGAGGGTACGAGCAGTACTTC.

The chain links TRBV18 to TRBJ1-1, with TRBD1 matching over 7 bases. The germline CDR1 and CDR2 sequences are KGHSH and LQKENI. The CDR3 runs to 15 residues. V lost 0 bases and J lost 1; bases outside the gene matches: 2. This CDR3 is CASSPPRGENTEAFF. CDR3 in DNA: TGTGCCAGCTCACCACCCAGGGGGGAGAACACTGAAGCTTTCTTT.

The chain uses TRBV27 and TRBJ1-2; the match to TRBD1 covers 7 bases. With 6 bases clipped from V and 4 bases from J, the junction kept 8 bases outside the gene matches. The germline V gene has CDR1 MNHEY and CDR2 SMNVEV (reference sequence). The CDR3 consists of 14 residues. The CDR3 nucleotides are TGTGCCAGCAGCCCCGGGACAGTCTTCTATGGCTACACCTTC. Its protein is CASSPGTVFYGYTF.

The CDR3 DNA follows: TGTGCCAGCAGCTTATTGGGCCTGCTGAACACTGAAGCTTTCTTT. Amino acid sequence: CASSLLGLLNTEAFF. The chain recombines TRBV11-3 with TRBJ1-1; D is uncertain. This CDR3 has 15 residues. The V and J ends lost 2 bases and 0 bases respectively, with 10 bases between them. Germline loops: CDR1 SGHNT, CDR2 YENEEA.

CDR3 residues: CAWSVPRGTYTEAFF. CDR3 nucleotide sequence: TGTGCCTGGAGTGTACCCAGGGGCACGTACACTGAAGCTTTCTTT. V usage is TRBV30 and J usage is TRBJ1-1, with D perhaps TRBD1 (6 bases). Between the trimmed V and J ends, which lost 0 bases and 3 bases, there was a span of 14 bases. The CDR3 has 15 residues. The germline V gene has CDR1 GTSNPN and CDR2 SVGIG (reference sequence).

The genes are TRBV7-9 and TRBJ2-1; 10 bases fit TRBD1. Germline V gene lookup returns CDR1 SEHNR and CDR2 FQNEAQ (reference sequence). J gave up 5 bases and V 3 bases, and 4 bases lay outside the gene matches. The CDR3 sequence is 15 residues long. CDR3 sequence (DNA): TGTGCCAGCAGCTTCTCGGGACAGGGGAACAATGAGCAGTTCTTC. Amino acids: CASSFSGQGNNEQFF.

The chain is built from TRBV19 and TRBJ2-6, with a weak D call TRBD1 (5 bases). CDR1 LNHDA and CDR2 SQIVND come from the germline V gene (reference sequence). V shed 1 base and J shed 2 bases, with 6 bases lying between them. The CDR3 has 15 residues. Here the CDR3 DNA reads TGTGCCAGTAGTATAGTAGGGGCTGGGGCCAACGTCCTGACTTTC. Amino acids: CASSIVGAGANVLTF.

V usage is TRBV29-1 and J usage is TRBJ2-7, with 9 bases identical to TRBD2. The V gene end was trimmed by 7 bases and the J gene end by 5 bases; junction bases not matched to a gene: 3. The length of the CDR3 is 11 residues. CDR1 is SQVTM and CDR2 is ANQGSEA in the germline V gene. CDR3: CSAASGNEQYF. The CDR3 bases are TGCAGCGCGGCTAGCGGGAACGAGCAGTACTTC.

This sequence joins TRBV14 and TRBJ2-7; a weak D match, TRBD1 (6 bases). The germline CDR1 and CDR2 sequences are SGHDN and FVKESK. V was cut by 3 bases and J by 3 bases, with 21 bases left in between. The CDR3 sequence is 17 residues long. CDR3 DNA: TGTGCCAGCAGCCAGCCAGGGGAAAAAATCCCATTCTACGAGCAGTACTTC. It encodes CASSQPGEKIPFYEQYF.

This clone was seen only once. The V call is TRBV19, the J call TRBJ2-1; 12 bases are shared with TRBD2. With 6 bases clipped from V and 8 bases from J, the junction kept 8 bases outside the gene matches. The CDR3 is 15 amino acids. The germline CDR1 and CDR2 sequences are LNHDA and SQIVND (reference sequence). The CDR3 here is CASSKLAGGLYEQFF. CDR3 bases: TGTGCCAGTAGCAAACTAGCGGGAGGCCTCTATGAGCAGTTCTTC.

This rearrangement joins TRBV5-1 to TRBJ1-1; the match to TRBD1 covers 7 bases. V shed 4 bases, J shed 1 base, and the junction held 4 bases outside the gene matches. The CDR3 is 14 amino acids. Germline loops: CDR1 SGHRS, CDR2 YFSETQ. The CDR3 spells CASSPRQGNTEAFF. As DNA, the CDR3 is TGCGCCAGCAGCCCCAGACAGGGGAACACTGAAGCTTTCTTT.

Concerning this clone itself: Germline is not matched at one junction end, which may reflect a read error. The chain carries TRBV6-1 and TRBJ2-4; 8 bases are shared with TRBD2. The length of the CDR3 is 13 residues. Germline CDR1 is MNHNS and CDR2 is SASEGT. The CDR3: CASSDGTRNSQYF. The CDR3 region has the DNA TGTGCCAGCAGTGACGGGACTAGGAACAGTCAGTACTTC.

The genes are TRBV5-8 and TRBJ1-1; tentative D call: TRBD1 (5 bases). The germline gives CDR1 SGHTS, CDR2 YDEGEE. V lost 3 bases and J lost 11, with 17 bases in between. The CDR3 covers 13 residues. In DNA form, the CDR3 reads TGTGCCAGCAGCTGGACATCTCCCGCGTTGGCTTTCTTT. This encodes CASSWTSPALAFF.